This section outlines one TCR beta chain sequence together with its context. V dropped 2 bases and J dropped 2; count of bases not matched to a gene: 6. The length of the CDR3 is 16 residues. Germline V gene lookup returns CDR1 SGHRS and CDR2 YFSETQ. The data belong to a study of blood T cell repertoires in COVID-19. Study-wide background: Italy, Spain and the United States were the sources of the convalescent and acute COVID-19 samples.

Libraries were prepared by immunoSEQ multiplex PCR; TCRdb keeps only in-frame clonotypes and omits some of them. The table records about 270,000 clones, 88% of them present only once. Sequencing was performed on PBMCs or T cells enriched from blood (not recorded which). The chain recombines TRBV5-1 with TRBJ1-3; TRBD1 aligns across 8 bases. This clonotype originated in a woman aged 45-59 years who had recovered from COVID-19. CDR3 nucleotides: TGCGCCAGCAGCTTCAACACAGGGGGGACTGGAAACACCATATATTTT. It specifies CASSFNTGGTGNTIYF.